This entry concerns a single TCR beta chain. This CDR3 region has 14 residues. V lost 4 bases, J lost 5 bases, and 5 bases stayed unmatched. Germline CDR1 LGHNA, CDR2 YSLEER. This record belongs to a study of blood T cell repertoires in COVID-19. The overall study: Sites across the United States, Italy and Spain contributed samples from acute and convalescent COVID-19. From T cells, B-cell-depleted T cells, or PBMCs came the material, which was cDNA or gDNA.

Sequenced by immunoSEQ multiplex PCR; TCRdb stores in-frame clones only, minus some. The data show roughly 230,000 clones, 85% seen once. Seattle patients were enrolled during active infection and followed longitudinally. The TCR comes from a man aged 45 to 65 with COVID-19, enrolled during active disease. The chain is built from TRBV4-3 and TRBJ1-2, with TRBD1 identical over 9 bases. Sequencing input: peripheral blood. CDR3 loop: CASSPETGGYGYTF. Here the CDR3 DNA reads TGCGCCAGCAGCCCTGAGACAGGGGGATATGGCTACACCTTC.